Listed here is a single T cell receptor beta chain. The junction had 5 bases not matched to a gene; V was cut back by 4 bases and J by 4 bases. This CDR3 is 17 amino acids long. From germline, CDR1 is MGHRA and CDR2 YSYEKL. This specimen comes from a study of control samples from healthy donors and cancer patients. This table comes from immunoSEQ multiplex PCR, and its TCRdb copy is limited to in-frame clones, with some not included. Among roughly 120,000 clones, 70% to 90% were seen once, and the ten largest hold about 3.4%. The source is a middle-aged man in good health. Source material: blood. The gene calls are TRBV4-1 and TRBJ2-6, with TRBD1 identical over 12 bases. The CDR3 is CASSRGQGALGANVLTF. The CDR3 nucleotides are TGCGCCAGCAGCCGGGGACAGGGGGCTTTGGGGGCCAACGTCCTGACTTTC.